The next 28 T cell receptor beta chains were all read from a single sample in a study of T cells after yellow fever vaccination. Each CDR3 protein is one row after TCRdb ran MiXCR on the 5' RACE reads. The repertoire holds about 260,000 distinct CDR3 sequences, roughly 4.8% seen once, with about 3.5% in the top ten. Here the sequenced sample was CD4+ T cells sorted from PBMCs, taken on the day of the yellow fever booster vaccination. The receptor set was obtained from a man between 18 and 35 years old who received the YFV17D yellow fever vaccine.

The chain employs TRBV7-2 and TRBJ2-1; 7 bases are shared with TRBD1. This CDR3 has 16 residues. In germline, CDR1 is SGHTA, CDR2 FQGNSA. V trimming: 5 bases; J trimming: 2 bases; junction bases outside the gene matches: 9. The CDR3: CASSLRAQGTYNEQFF. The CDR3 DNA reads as TGTGCCAGCAGCCTCAGAGCACAGGGGACCTACAATGAGCAGTTCTTC.

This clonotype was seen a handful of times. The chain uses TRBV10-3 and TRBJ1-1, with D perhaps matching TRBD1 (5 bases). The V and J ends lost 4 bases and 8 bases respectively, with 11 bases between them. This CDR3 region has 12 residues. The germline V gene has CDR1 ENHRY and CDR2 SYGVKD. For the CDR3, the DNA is TGTGCCATCAGTGGTAATGGGGGAGAAGCTTTCTTT. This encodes CAISGNGGEAFF.

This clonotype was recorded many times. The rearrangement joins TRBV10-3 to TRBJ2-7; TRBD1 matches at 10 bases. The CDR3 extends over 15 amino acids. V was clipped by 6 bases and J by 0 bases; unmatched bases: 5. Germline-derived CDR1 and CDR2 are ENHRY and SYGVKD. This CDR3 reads CAISGGQGSSYEQYF. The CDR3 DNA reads TGTGCCATCAGCGGGGGACAGGGGAGCTCCTACGAGCAGTACTTC.

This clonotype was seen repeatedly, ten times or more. The CDR3 is CASSTGPQRNTGELFF. The CDR3 DNA reads TGTGCCAGCAGCACCGGCCCCCAACGGAACACCGGGGAGCTGTTTTTT. The chain couples TRBV13 to TRBJ2-2, with D hard to call. The CDR3 is 16 residues long. The V gene's germline CDR1 is PRHDT and CDR2 FYEKMQ (reference sequence). The ends were cut back, 5 bases at V and 1 base at J, with 14 bases in the middle.

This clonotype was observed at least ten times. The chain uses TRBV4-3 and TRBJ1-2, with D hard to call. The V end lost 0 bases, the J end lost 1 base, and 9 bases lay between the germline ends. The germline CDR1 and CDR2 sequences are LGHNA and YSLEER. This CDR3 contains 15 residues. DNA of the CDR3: TGCGCCAGCAGCCAAGAAGGCAGTTTTAACTATGGCTACACCTTC. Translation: CASSQEGSFNYGYTF.

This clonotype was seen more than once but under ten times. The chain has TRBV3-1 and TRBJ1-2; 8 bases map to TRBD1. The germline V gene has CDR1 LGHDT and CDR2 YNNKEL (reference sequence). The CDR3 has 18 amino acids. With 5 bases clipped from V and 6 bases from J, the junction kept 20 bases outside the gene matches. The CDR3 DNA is TGTGCCAGCAGCTCTGCCAGGGGGCGCTTAGGGGCTCGGAATGGCTACACCTTC. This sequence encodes CASSSARGRLGARNGYTF. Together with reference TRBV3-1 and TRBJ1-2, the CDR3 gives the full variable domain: DTAVSQTPKYLVTQMGNDKSIKCEQNLGHDTMYWYKQDSKKFLKIMFSYNNKELIINETVPNRFSPKSPDKAHLNLHINSLELGDSAVYFCASSSARGRLGARNGYTFGSGTRLTVV.

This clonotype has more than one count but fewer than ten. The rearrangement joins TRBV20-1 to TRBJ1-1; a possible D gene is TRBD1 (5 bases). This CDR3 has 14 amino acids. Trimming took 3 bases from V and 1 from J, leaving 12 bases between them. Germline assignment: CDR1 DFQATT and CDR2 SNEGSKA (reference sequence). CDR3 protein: CSARPPGGNTEAFF. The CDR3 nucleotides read TGCAGTGCTAGGCCCCCGGGGGGGAACACTGAAGCTTTCTTT.

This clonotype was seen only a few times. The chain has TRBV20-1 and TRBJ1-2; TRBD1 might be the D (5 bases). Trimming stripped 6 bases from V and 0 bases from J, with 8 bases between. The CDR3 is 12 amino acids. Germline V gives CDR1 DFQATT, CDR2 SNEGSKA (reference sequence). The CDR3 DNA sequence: TGCAGTGCCCCGACAGCTAACTATGGCTACACCTTC. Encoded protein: CSAPTANYGYTF.

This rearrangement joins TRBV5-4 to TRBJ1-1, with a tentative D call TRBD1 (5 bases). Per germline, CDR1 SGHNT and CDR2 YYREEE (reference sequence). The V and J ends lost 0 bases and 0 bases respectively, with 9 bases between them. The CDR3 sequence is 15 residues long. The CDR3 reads CASSLAGGVNTEAFF. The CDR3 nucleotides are TGTGCCAGCAGCTTGGCCGGGGGGGTGAACACTGAAGCTTTCTTT.

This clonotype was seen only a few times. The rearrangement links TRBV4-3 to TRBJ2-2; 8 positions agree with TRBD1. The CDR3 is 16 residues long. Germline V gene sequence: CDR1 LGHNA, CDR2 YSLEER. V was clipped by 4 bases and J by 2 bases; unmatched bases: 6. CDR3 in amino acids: CASSRFGTGNTGELFF. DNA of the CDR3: TGCGCCAGCAGCCGATTCGGGACAGGAAACACCGGGGAGCTGTTTTTT.

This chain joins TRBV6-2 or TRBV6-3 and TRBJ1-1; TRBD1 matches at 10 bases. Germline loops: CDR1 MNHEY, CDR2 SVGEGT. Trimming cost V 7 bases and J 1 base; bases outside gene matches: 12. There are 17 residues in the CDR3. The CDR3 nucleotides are TGTGCCAGCACCAGGGACAGGGGCCACCTAGGGAACACTGAAGCTTTCTTT. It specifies CASTRDRGHLGNTEAFF.

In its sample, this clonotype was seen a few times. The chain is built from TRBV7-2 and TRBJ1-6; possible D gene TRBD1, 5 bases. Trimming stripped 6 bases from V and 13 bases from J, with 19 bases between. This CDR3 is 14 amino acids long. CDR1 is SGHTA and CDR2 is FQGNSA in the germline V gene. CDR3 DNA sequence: TGTGCCAGCAGTCGCAATTCCGGGGCTGGGCCCCTCCACTTT. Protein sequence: CASSRNSGAGPLHF.

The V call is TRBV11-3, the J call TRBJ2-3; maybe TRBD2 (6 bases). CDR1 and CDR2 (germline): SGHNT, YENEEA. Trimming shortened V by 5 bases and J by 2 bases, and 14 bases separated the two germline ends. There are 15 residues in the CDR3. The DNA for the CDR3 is TGTGCCAGCAGCGAAGATAGCGGACCCACAGATACGCAGTATTTT. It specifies CASSEDSGPTDTQYF. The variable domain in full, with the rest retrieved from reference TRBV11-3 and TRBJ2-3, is EAGVVQSPRYKIIEKKQPVAFWCNPISGHNTLYWYLQNLGQGPELLIRYENEEAVDDSQLPKDRFSAERLKGVDSTLKIQPAELGDSAVYLCASSEDSGPTDTQYFGPGTRLTVL.

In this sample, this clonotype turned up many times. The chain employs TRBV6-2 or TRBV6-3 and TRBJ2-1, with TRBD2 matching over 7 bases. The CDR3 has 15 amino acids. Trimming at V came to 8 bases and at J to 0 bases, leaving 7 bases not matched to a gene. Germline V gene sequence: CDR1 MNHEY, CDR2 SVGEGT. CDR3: CASGRGGDSYNEQFF. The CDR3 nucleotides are TGTGCCAGCGGGCGTGGGGGGGACTCCTACAATGAGCAGTTCTTC.

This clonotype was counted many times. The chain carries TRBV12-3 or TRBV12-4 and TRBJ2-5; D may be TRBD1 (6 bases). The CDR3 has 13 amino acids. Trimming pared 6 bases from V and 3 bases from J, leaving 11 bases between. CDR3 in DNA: TGTGCCAGCAGCTTACAGGGAGAAGAGACCCAGTACTTC. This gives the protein CASSLQGEETQYF.

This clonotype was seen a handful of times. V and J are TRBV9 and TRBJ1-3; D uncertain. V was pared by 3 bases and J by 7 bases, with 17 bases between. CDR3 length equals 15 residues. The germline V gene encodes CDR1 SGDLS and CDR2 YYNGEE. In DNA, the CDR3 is TGTGCCAGCAGCGAGGCGGTTACGTCGGGGAACACCATATATTTT. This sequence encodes CASSEAVTSGNTIYF.

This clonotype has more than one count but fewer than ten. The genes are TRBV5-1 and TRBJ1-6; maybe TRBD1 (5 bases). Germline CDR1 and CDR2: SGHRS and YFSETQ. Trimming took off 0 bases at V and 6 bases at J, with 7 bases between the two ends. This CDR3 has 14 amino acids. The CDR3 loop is CASSLGQFNSPLHF. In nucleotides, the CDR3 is TGCGCCAGCAGCTTGGGACAGTTTAATTCACCCCTCCACTTT.

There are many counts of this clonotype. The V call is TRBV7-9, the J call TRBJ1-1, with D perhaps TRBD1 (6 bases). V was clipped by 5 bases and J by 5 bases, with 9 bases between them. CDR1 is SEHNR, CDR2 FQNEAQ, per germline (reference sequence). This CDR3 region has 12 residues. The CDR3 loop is CASSNQGTEAFF. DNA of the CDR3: TGTGCCAGCAGCAATCAGGGGACTGAAGCTTTCTTT.

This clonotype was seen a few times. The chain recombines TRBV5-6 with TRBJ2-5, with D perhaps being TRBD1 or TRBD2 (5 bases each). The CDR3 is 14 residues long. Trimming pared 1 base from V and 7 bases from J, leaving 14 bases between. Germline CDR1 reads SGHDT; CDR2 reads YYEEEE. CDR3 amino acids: CASSLRSGTVTQYF. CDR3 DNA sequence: TGTGCCAGCAGCTTGCGGTCAGGGACCGTGACCCAGTACTTC.

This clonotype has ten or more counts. This chain's CDR3 is CSVSRTAEYTQYF. The CDR3 DNA is TGCAGCGTATCGAGGACCGCCGAATATACGCAGTATTTT. V usage is TRBV29-1 and J usage is TRBJ2-3; unclear D gene. Per the germline V gene, CDR1 is SQVTM and CDR2 is ANQGSEA. The CDR3 extends over 13 amino acids. The V end lost 6 bases, the J end lost 7 bases, and 17 bases lay between the germline ends.

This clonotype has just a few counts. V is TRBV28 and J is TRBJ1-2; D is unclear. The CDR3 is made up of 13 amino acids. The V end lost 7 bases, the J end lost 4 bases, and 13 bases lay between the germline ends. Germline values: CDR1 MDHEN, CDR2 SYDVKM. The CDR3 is CASISLESYGYTF. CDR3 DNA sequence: TGTGCCAGCATTTCACTCGAAAGCTATGGCTACACCTTC.

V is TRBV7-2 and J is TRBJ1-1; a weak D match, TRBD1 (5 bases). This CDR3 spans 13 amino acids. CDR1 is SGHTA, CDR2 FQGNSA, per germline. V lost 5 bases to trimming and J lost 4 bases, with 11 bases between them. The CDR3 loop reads CASSERGGTEAFF. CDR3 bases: TGTGCCAGCAGCGAAAGGGGCGGCACTGAAGCTTTCTTT.

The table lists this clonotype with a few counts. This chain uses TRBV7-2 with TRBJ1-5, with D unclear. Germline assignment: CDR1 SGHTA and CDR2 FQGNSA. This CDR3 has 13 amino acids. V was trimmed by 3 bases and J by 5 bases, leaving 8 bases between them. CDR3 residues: CASSFALHQPQHF. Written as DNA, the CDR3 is TGTGCCAGCAGCTTCGCCCTTCATCAGCCCCAGCATTTT.

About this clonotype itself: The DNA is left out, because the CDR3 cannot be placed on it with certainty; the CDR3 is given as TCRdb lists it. Here the CDR3 reads CASSSSGLNEKLFF. The rearrangement joins TRBV7-6 to TRBJ1-4. Germline V gene lookup returns CDR1 SGHVS and CDR2 FNYEAQ. The length of the CDR3 is 14 amino acids, counting both ends.

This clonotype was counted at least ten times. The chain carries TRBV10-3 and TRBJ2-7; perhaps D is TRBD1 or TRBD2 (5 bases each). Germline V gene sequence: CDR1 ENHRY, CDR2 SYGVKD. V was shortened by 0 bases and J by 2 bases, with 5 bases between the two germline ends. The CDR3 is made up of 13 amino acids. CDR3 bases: TGTGCCATCAGTGAGTCGGGGGCCTACGAGCAGTACGTC. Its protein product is CAISESGAYEQYV.

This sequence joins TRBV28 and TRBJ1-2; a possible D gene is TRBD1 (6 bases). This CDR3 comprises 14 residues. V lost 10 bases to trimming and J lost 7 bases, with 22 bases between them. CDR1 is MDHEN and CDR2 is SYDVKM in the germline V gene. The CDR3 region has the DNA TGTGCCACCAGCAGTTCGCCGGGGGCGGGTGGCTACACCTTC. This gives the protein CATSSSPGAGGYTF.

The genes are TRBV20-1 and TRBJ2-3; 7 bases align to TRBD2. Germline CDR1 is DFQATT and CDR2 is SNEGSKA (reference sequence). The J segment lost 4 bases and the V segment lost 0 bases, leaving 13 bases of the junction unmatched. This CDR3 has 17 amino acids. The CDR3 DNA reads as TGCAGTGCTAGAGACGCCCGGCTAGCGGAGCTAGCAGATACGCAGTATTTT. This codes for CSARDARLAELADTQYF.

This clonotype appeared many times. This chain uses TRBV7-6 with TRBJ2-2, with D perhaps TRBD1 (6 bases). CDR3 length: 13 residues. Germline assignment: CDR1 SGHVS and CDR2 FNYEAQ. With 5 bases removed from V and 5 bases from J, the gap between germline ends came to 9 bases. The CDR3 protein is CASSATGTGELFF. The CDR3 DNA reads TGTGCCAGCAGCGCAACAGGGACCGGGGAGCTGTTTTTT.